The rows below give T cell receptor beta chains drawn from one sample of a study of T-cell memory formation after mild COVID-19. TCRdb independently ran MiXCR on the 5' RACE reads; one entry per CDR3 protein. Among about 200,000 distinct CDR3 sequences listed, around 19% were seen once. Input material: PBMCs or a T cell subset sorted from them (not recorded which). The receptors were sampled from an adult woman who had mild COVID-19 (a few samples of this study predate the infection). Cell type and time point are not known. Both conserved end residues are part of each CDR3. A D gene is named only where the DNA matches it firmly. The size of a clone is reported for some rows only, either as once, few or many, or as a class for expanded clones.

few | NA | TRBJ2-1 | TRBV15 | 15 | CATSRDIQGHNEQFF | TGTGCCACCAGCAGAGATATCCAGGGTCACAATGAGCAGTTCTTC
NA | NA | TRBJ2-7 | TRBV20-1 | 11 | CSASIGQPQYF | TGCAGTGCTAGTATCGGGCAGCCGCAGTACTTC
many | NA | TRBJ1-5 | TRBV5-5 | 12 | CASSLPGGLQHF | TGTGCCAGCAGCTTGCCCGGGGGGCTCCAGCATTTT
NA | TRBD1 | TRBJ1-1 | TRBV5-1 | 18 | CASSLPDGTGRMNTEAFF | TGCGCCAGCAGCTTGCCGGACGGGACAGGGCGGATGAACACTGAAGCTTTCTTT
few | NA | TRBJ2-3 | TRBV12-5 | 11 | CASGLTDTQYF | TGTGCTAGTGGTCTCACAGATACGCAGTATTTT
few | NA | TRBJ2-3 | TRBV20-1 | 14 | CSPIRQASTDTQYF | TGCAGTCCGATACGGCAGGCTAGCACAGATACGCAGTATTTT
few | TRBD1 | TRBJ1-1 | TRBV18 | 13 | CASSPRGQIEAFF | TGTGCCAGCTCCCCACGGGGACAGATTGAAGCTTTCTTT
many | TRBD1 | TRBJ1-6 | TRBV20-1 | 14 | CSARPRGDHSPLHF | TGCAGTGCTAGACCCAGGGGGGACCATTCACCCCTCCACTTT
many | TRBD1 | TRBJ2-1 | TRBV12-3/TRBV12-4 | 15 | CASSKQGAQRNEQFF | TGTGCCAGCAGCAAACAGGGGGCGCAACGGAATGAGCAGTTCTTC
NA | TRBD1 | TRBJ1-2 | TRBV4-1 | 16 | CASSQDVYRGNYGYTF | TGCGCCAGCAGCCAAGATGTCTACAGGGGTAACTATGGCTACACCTTC
NA | TRBD1 | TRBJ1-2 | TRBV10-3 | 15 | CAISERDRVNYGYTF | TGTGCCATCAGTGAGCGGGACAGGGTTAACTATGGCTACACCTTC
NA | NA | TRBJ1-2 | TRBV29-1 | 12 | CSVEKGSYGYTF | TGCAGCGTTGAAAAGGGGAGCTATGGCTACACCTTC
NA | NA | TRBJ1-1 | TRBV10-3 | 15 | CAISESQDLNTEDFF | TGTGCCATCAGTGAGTCACAGGATTTGAACACTGAAGATTTCTTT
NA | NA | TRBJ1-2 | TRBV12-3/TRBV12-4 | 15 | CASSFRGRGNYGYTF | TGTGCCAGCAGTTTCCGGGGACGGGGGAACTATGGCTACACCTTC
NA | TRBD2 | TRBJ2-3 | TRBV29-1 | 12 | CSVDREGDTQYF | TGCAGCGTTGACAGGGAGGGAGATACGCAGTATTTT
NA | NA | TRBJ2-5 | TRBV9 | 16 | CASSVVPAGTQETQYF | TGTGCCAGCAGCGTAGTCCCAGCGGGTACCCAAGAGACCCAGTACTTC
few | NA | TRBJ1-1 | TRBV6-1 | 14 | CASRRTTGNTEAFF | TGTGCCAGCAGGCGAACAACAGGGAACACTGAAGCTTTCTTT
NA | NA | TRBJ2-5 | TRBV24-1 | 15 | CATSDPTRYQETQYF | TGTGCCACCAGTGATCCGACTAGATATCAAGAGACCCAGTACTTC
NA | NA | TRBJ1-1 | TRBV6-2/TRBV6-3 | 15 | CASSSRVMVGTEAFF | TGTGCCAGCAGTTCAAGGGTTATGGTTGGCACTGAAGCTTTCTTT
few | TRBD1 | TRBJ2-2 | TRBV7-3 | 14 | CASRTDRGDGELFF | TGTGCCAGCAGGACAGACAGGGGGGACGGGGAGCTGTTTTTT
many | TRBD1 | TRBJ1-4 | TRBV4-1 | 16 | CASSQGGQGGGEKLFF | TGCGCCAGCAGCCAAGGCGGACAGGGGGGAGGAGAAAAACTGTTTTTT
few | TRBD2 | TRBJ2-2 | TRBV7-7 | 15 | CASSVSGGAAGELFF | TGTGCCAGCAGCGTTAGCGGGGGGGCTGCCGGGGAGCTGTTTTTT
NA | NA | TRBJ1-1 | TRBV29-1 | 12 | CSVEDLGEKAFF | TGCAGCGTTGAAGATTTGGGGGAGAAAGCTTTCTTT
few | NA | TRBJ1-1 | TRBV7-2 | 15 | CASSLMSWGKPEAFF | TGTGCCAGCAGCTTAATGTCCTGGGGGAAACCTGAAGCTTTCTTT
NA | NA | TRBJ2-5 | TRBV20-1 | 11 | CSGLWWETQYF | TGCAGCGGGCTTTGGTGGGAGACCCAGTACTTC
NA | TRBD2 | TRBJ2-7 | TRBV5-1 | 16 | CASSLGTSGNLYEQYF | TGCGCCAGCAGCTTGGGGACTAGCGGGAATCTCTACGAGCAGTACTTC
many | TRBD2 | TRBJ2-1 | TRBV20-1 | 16 | CSAKKAGLAGWYEQFF | TGCAGTGCTAAGAAAGCGGGACTAGCGGGATGGTATGAGCAGTTCTTC
many | TRBD1 | TRBJ1-1 | TRBV5-5 | 14 | CASSPGTGRAEAFF | TGTGCCAGCAGCCCCGGGACAGGGAGAGCTGAAGCTTTCTTT
NA | NA | TRBJ2-1 | TRBV6-2/TRBV6-3 | 16 | CASSTSSGRAGNEQFF | NA
few | TRBD1 | TRBJ1-2 | TRBV5-4 | 16 | CASSSGQPFSNYGYTF | TGTGCCAGCAGCTCGGGACAGCCTTTTTCTAACTATGGCTACACCTTC
few | NA | TRBJ1-2 | TRBV20-1 | 16 | CSASVAAGVSYYGYTF | TGCAGTGCTAGCGTAGCGGCGGGGGTCTCCTACTATGGCTACACCTTC
NA | NA | TRBJ2-5 | TRBV2 | 12 | CASKDILGPQYF | TGTGCCAGCAAGGACATTTTGGGCCCCCAGTACTTC
NA | TRBD2 | TRBJ2-7 | TRBV24-1 | 15 | CATSDNRGGSYEQYF | TGTGCCACCAGTGATAACCGGGGGGGCTCCTACGAGCAGTACTTC
many | TRBD1 | TRBJ2-7 | TRBV12-3/TRBV12-4 | 12 | CASSWTGGEQYF | TGTGCCAGCAGTTGGACAGGGGGGGAGCAGTACTTC
NA | NA | TRBJ1-1 | TRBV7-9 | 13 | CASSMAGNTEAFF | TGTGCCAGCAGCATGGCGGGGAACACTGAAGCTTTCTTT
NA | TRBD2 | TRBJ2-2 | TRBV5-1 | 15 | CATSGLAGVDGELFF | TGCGCCACCTCGGGACTAGCGGGAGTAGACGGGGAGCTGTTTTTT
few | TRBD2 | TRBJ2-7 | TRBV20-1 | 17 | CSAGSPIPLAGGYEQYF | TGCAGTGCTGGTAGCCCGATCCCCCTAGCGGGGGGGTACGAGCAGTACTTC
few | NA | TRBJ2-5 | TRBV24-1 | 15 | CATSDSSGRRETQYF | TGTGCCACCAGCGACTCATCCGGGAGACGAGAGACCCAGTACTTC
few | TRBD1 | TRBJ1-1 | TRBV6-5 | 13 | CASRNRGGSEAFF | TGTGCCAGCAGAAACAGGGGGGGGTCTGAAGCTTTCTTT
NA | TRBD2 | TRBJ2-7 | TRBV6-2/TRBV6-3 | 15 | CASSYTSGGAYEQYF | TGTGCCAGCAGTTACACGAGCGGGGGGGCCTACGAGCAGTACTTC
few | TRBD1 | TRBJ1-1 | TRBV18 | 13 | CASSPPRQGEAFF | TGTGCCAGCTCACCGCCCCGACAGGGTGAAGCTTTCTTT
NA | TRBD1 | TRBJ1-4 | TRBV25-1 | 14 | CASRDRGRGEKLFF | TGTGCCAGCAGGGACAGGGGGCGAGGTGAAAAACTGTTTTTT
few | NA | TRBJ2-2 | TRBV20-1 | 16 | CSARDPRQVNTGELFF | TGCAGTGCTAGAGATCCTCGGCAGGTGAACACCGGGGAGCTGTTTTTT
many | NA | TRBJ2-1 | TRBV11-2 | 16 | CASSARGGFSYNEQFF | TGTGCCAGCAGCGCCAGGGGCGGGTTTTCCTACAATGAGCAGTTCTTC
many | TRBD1 | TRBJ1-2 | TRBV3-1 | 17 | CASSSSGTGGRFYGYTF | TGTGCCAGCAGCTCTTCCGGGACAGGGGGCCGATTCTATGGCTACACCTTC
many | TRBD1 | TRBJ1-1 | TRBV5-1 | 18 | CASSLAGARGPKNTEAFF | TGCGCCAGCAGCTTGGCAGGGGCCAGGGGGCCCAAGAACACTGAAGCTTTCTTT
NA | NA | TRBJ1-2 | TRBV12-5 | 14 | CASGLGDSIYGYTF | TGTGCTAGTGGTTTGGGGGACTCCATCTATGGCTACACCTTC
NA | NA | TRBJ2-7 | TRBV9 | 14 | CASSVGSGVGEQYF | TGTGCCAGCAGCGTAGGGAGCGGCGTGGGAGAGCAGTACTTC
NA | TRBD1 | TRBJ1-2 | TRBV29-1 | 11 | CSVGQGYGYTF | TGCAGCGTCGGACAGGGGTACGGCTACACCTTC
NA | TRBD1 | TRBJ1-2 | TRBV5-6 | 15 | CASSATRDRGYGYTF | TGTGCCAGCAGCGCCACCCGGGACAGGGGCTATGGCTACACCTTC
NA | NA | TRBJ2-7 | TRBV6-5 | 15 | CASSLQRSRSYEQYF | TGTGCCAGCAGCCTTCAGCGATCGAGGTCCTACGAGCAGTACTTC
NA | TRBD2 | TRBJ2-7 | TRBV6-1 | 15 | CASSKAGGSFDEQYF | TGTGCCAGCAGTAAAGCGGGAGGGTCGTTTGACGAGCAGTACTTC
NA | NA | TRBJ2-1 | TRBV19 | 11 | CASSIGQKQFF | TGTGCCAGTAGTATTGGACAGAAGCAGTTCTTC
once | NA | TRBJ1-1 | TRBV7-6 | 14 | CASSPTIGGTEAFF | TGTGCCAGCAGCCCTACGATCGGGGGCACTGAAGCTTTCTTT
NA | TRBD1 | TRBJ2-7 | TRBV12-3/TRBV12-4 | 15 | CASSPRTGGLYEQYF | TGTGCCAGCAGTCCAAGGACAGGGGGACTGTACGAGCAGTACTTC
few | TRBD2 | TRBJ2-7 | TRBV12-3/TRBV12-4 | 14 | CASSLLAGGGEQYF | TGTGCCAGCAGTTTACTTGCGGGAGGTGGCGAGCAGTACTTC
few | TRBD2 | TRBJ2-3 | TRBV6-2/TRBV6-3 | 19 | CASSAWATRGGRSTDTQYF | TGTGCCAGCAGTGCCTGGGCGACTCGCGGGGGGCGAAGCACAGATACGCAGTATTTT
many | NA | TRBJ2-3 | TRBV3-1 | 15 | CASSRGGSSTDTQYF | TGTGCCAGCAGCCGCGGGGGCAGTAGCACAGATACGCAGTATTTT
NA | NA | TRBJ2-5 | TRBV12-3/TRBV12-4 | 14 | CASSPRRAGETQYF | TGTGCCAGCAGCCCCCGGAGGGCAGGGGAGACCCAGTACTTC